A selection of T cell receptor beta chains follows, all from one sample in a study of response to subunit inactivated influenza vaccine. MiXCR, applied by TCRdb to the RT-PCR reads, yields one record per CDR3 protein. Among 250,000 to 350,000 distinct CDR3 sequences, 22% were seen once, and the ten largest hold around 10%. The sample consisted of PBMCs from blood, taken 21 months after vaccination. The receptors derive from a man aged 45 to 75 who received an inactivated influenza vaccine. The CDR3 runs from the conserved cysteine through the conserved F or W. The D gene is left open where the match is weak. Size tells how often a clone was seen (once, few, many) or the class of an expanded clone, and some rows leave it out.

TRBJ2-5	few	.	TRBV5-6	CASSLVPIRPGETQYF	TGTGCCAGCAGCTTGGTCCCCATTCGTCCGGGGGAGACCCAGTACTTC
TRBJ1-1	few	.	TRBV28	CASSFGGQMNTEAFF	TGTGCCAGCAGTTTCGGGGGCCAGATGAACACTGAAGCTTTCTTT
TRBJ1-2	few	.	TRBV4-2	CASSQDRGRILYGYTF	TGTGCCAGCAGCCAAGATAGGGGACGGATCCTCTATGGCTACACCTTC
TRBJ2-7	.	.	TRBV7-9	CASSPLIGRDEQYF	TGTGCCAGCAGCCCTCTTATAGGCCGGGATGAGCAGTACTTC
TRBJ1-2	.	.	TRBV20-1	CSARDFNYGYTF	TGCAGTGCTAGGGATTTTAACTATGGCTACACCTTC
TRBJ1-2	few	TRBD1	TRBV3-1	CASSQGRDRSISF	TGTGCCAGCAGCCAAGGAAGGGACAGATCTATCTCCTTC
TRBJ1-5	.	.	TRBV20-1	CSARDGLFSNQPQHF	TGCAGTGCTAGAGATGGGCTGTTTAGCAATCAGCCCCAGCATTTT
TRBJ1-3	.	TRBD1	TRBV7-2	CASSRTGGISGNTIYF	TGTGCCAGCAGCCGAACAGGGGGGATATCTGGAAACACCATATATTTT
TRBJ1-1	few	TRBD1	TRBV20-1	CSAVDRVRGAFF	TGCAGTGCTGTAGACAGGGTCAGGGGAGCTTTCTTT
TRBJ1-5	.	.	TRBV6-5	CASSYSAGTYQPQHF	TGTGCCAGCAGTTACTCGGCAGGGACCTATCAGCCCCAGCATTTT
TRBJ1-3	many	.	TRBV4-3	CASSGQTGDTIYF	TGCGCCAGCAGCGGCCAAACGGGGGACACCATATATTTT
TRBJ2-1	.	TRBD2	TRBV4-3	CASSQEGGSEQFF	TGCGCCAGCAGCCAAGAAGGCGGGAGTGAGCAGTTCTTC
TRBJ2-3	few	TRBD1	TRBV28	CASSLYLRQGSASTDTQYF	TGTGCCAGCAGTTTGTATCTAAGACAGGGGTCAGCTAGCACAGATACGCAGTATTTT
TRBJ1-5	few	TRBD1	TRBV19	CASSIQGAVNQPQHF	TGTGCCAGTAGTATACAGGGGGCGGTAAATCAGCCCCAGCATTTT
TRBJ1-2	many	TRBD1	TRBV10-3	CAITRGTGGNYGYTF	TGTGCCATCACAAGGGGGACAGGGGGTAACTATGGCTACACCTTC
TRBJ1-2	.	.	TRBV5-5	CARSLVVGQGYGYTF	TGTGCCAGAAGCTTGGTTGTTGGGCAGGGCTATGGCTACACCTTC
TRBJ1-5	.	.	TRBV24-1	CATSEGVGLDSNQPQHF	TGTGCCACCAGTGAGGGAGTTGGGTTGGATAGCAATCAGCCCCAGCATTTT
TRBJ2-7	few	TRBD1	TRBV2	CASGQDRAWQYF	TGTGCCAGCGGGCAGGACAGGGCTTGGCAGTACTTC